The rows below give T cell receptor beta chains drawn from one sample of a study of cytomegalovirus exposure and HLA in healthy donors. The data were produced by immunoSEQ multiplex PCR, yet TCRdb's version contains in-frame clones alone and is incomplete. The sample lists around 100,000 clones; around 62% were seen once. The sequencing input was PBMCs. Receptor source: a man aged 30-40 years in good health and CMV-seropositive. Both conserved end residues are part of each CDR3. Each record gives: V gene, D gene, CDR3 length, CDR3 protein. The D gene is left open where the match is weak.

TRBV9	NA	18	CASSVASAEGRYHQPQHF
TRBV25-1	NA	12	CASRDRNTEAFF
TRBV6-5	NA	12	CASSSVDRRPFF
TRBV19	TRBD2	13	CASSAGGWETQYF
TRBV5-1	NA	15	CASSLRGSPVYGYTF
TRBV7-3	TRBD2	15	CASSSLAGGRNEQFF
TRBV5-1	TRBD2	17	CASRETSGGVSTDTQYF
TRBV6-1	TRBD1	13	CASSGDSDYEQYF
TRBV27	NA	15	CASSLIAGYGETQYF
TRBV6-5	NA	11	CASRANYEQYF
TRBV11-2	NA	12	CASSSGSYEQYF
TRBV6-5	TRBD1	13	CASSVDRAYEQYF
TRBV2	NA	14	CARDRDSNTGELFF
TRBV6-5	NA	13	CASTAVEATEAFF
TRBV12-5	NA	13	CASGFRGNQPQHF
TRBV6-1	NA	13	CASGPWGGHEQYF
TRBV18	NA	15	CASSPPAGLGNTIYF
TRBV10-1	NA	13	CASSSGIDQPQHF
TRBV5-4	TRBD1	15	CASSAKQGTSYGYTF
TRBV29-1	NA	12	CSVEPAVRGYTF
TRBV7-9	NA	13	CASSVEQGLPQHF
TRBV5-6	TRBD1	15	CASSLVGDRASPLHF
TRBV6-5	NA	12	CASRGMEETQYF
TRBV4-2	TRBD2	18	CASSQGPGTSGGTDTQYF
TRBV7-9	NA	15	CASSKGAGAFYEQYF
TRBV12-5	NA	15	CASGLVGGYQETQYF
TRBV5-1	NA	14	CASSSLGGEDTQYF
TRBV7-6	TRBD1	18	CASSLGPGQGYIGTEAFF
TRBV7-9	NA	14	CASSSAGPNEKLFF
TRBV5-1	TRBD2	16	CASSLSGGANRETQYF
TRBV4-1	NA	19	CASSQSTGIFSSMNTEAFF
TRBV9	NA	15	CASSVGRSETGELFF
TRBV6-4	NA	18	CASSDSKETGMNTGELFF
TRBV19	TRBD2	15	CASETGGGSTDTQYF
TRBV10-3	NA	13	CAISTGTPPEAFF
TRBV29-1	NA	14	CSAADRTTNEKLFF
TRBV28	NA	10	CASSSGGYTF
TRBV5-1	NA	14	CASSLGSMDEKLFF
TRBV7-2	TRBD1	14	CASSSGTAWTGYTF
TRBV5-1	NA	15	CASSLQGLWNTEAFF
TRBV6-5	NA	15	CASSLTASGANVLTF
TRBV5-6	NA	16	CASSHQGPAYPYGQFF
TRBV2	NA	14	CARRGHQMYNEQFF
TRBV6-1	TRBD1	15	CASTHPRTGGGGYTF
TRBV6-5	NA	14	CASNGATLNTEAFF
TRBV2	NA	14	CASSATRFQETQYF
TRBV20-1	NA	11	CSAQGVWGYTF
TRBV29-1	TRBD2	16	CSVDGASGGSTDTQYF
TRBV18	NA	14	CASSQNSGVDEQYF
TRBV10-2	TRBD2	14	CASSELAGGQTQYF
TRBV2	TRBD2	13	CASRMGGAYEQYF
TRBV28	TRBD1	15	CASRGTGLSTDTQYF
TRBV25-1	NA	16	CASSEYMVTGREKLFF
TRBV7-3	NA	14	CASSLRDKRYEQYF
TRBV27	NA	15	CASRTVRGGWETQYF
TRBV19	TRBD1	12	CASRTGSDTQYF
TRBV5-3	NA	12	CARSRRNKIYTF
TRBV1	NA	14	CTSSQDLGGRELFF
TRBV11-2	TRBD2	13	CASSFGLAETQYF